A few counts support the clone carrying this TCR beta chain. CDR1 is SQVTM and CDR2 is ANQGSEA in the germline V gene. V lost 5 bases and J 3 bases, leaving 17 bases between the germline ends. The CDR3 covers 14 residues. These data come from a study of beta chain features in type 1 diabetes. At the level of the study: Healthy donors, compared against patients, showed similar age, gender and cell yields.

Expressed TCRB transcripts got sequenced, as all isolated RNA was reverse transcribed. The assay was immunoSEQ multiplex PCR, and TCRdb's table has in-frame clones only and misses some. This table holds some 150,000 clones, 11% found once. Populations obtained by sorting all exceeded 98% purity. This chain uses TRBV29-1 with TRBJ2-7; a weak D match, TRBD2 (5 bases). The clonotype was recovered from a man aged 18 to 29 in good health. Sequencing input: central memory CD4+ T cells from blood. CDR3 region: CSVQRGIQGYEQYF. In nucleotides, the CDR3 is TGCAGCGTTCAACGGGGAATCCAAGGCTACGAGCAGTACTTC.